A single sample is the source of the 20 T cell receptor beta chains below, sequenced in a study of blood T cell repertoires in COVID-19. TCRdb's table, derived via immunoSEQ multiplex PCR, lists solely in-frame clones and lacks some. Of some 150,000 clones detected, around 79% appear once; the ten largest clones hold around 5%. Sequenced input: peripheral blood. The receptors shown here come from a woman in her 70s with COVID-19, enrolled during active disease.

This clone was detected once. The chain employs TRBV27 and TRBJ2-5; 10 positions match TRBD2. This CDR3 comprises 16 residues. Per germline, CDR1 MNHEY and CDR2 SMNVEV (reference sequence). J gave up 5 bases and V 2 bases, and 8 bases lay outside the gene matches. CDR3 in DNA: TGTGCCAGCAGTTTAGTGGCTAGCGGGGGTTGGGAGACCCAGTACTTC. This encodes CASSLVASGGWETQYF.

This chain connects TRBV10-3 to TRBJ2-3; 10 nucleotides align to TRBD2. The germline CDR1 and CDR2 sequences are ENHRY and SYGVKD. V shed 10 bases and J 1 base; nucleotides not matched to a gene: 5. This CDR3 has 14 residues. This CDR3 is CASAGTSGTDTQYF. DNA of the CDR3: TGTGCCAGCGCCGGGACTAGCGGCACAGATACGCAGTATTTT.

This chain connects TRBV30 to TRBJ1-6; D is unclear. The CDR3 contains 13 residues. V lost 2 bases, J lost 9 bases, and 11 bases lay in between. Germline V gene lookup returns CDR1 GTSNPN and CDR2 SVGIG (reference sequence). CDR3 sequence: CAWSTSGGSPLHF. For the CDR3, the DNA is TGTGCCTGGAGTACCTCCGGAGGTTCACCCCTCCACTTT.

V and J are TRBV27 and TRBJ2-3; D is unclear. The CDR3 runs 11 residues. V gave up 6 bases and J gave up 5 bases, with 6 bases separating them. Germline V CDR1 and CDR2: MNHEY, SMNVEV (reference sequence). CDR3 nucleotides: TGTGCCAGCAGACTCCGAGATACGCAGTATTTT. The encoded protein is CASRLRDTQYF.

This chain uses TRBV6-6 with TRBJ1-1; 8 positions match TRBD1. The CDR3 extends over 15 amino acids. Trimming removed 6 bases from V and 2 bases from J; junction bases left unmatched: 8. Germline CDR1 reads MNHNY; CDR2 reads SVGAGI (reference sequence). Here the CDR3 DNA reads TGTGCCAGCAGCCTAAAGACAGGGGCCAACACTGAAGCTTTCTTT. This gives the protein CASSLKTGANTEAFF.

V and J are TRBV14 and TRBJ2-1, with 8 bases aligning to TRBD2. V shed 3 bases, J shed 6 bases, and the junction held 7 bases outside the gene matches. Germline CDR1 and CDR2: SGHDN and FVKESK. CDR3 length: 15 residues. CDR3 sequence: CASSHTGGPLNEQFF. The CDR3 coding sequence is TGTGCCAGCAGCCATACGGGGGGGCCTCTCAATGAGCAGTTCTTC.

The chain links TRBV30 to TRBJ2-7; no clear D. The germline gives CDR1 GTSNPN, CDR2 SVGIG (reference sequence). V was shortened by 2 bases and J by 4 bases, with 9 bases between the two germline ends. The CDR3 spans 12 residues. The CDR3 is CAWSPIQYEQYF. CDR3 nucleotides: TGTGCCTGGAGTCCCATTCAGTACGAGCAGTACTTC. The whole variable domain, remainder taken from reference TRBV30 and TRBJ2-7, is SQTIHQWPATLVQPVGSPLSLECTVEGTSNPNLYWYRQAAGRGLQLLFYSVGIGQISSEVPQNLSASRPQDRQFILSSKKLLLSDSGFYLCAWSPIQYEQYFGPGTRLTVT.

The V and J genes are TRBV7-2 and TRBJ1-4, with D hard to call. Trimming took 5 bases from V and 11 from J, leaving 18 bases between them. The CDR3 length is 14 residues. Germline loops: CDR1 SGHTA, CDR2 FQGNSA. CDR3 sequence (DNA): TGTGCCAGCAGCCCCCCCGGGGTGGGCGGCAAACTGTTTTTT. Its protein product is CASSPPGVGGKLFF.

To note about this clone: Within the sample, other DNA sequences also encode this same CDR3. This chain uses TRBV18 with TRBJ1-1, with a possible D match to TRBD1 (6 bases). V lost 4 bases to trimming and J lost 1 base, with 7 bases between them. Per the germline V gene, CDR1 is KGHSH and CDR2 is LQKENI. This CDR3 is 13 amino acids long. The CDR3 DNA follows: TGTGCCAGCTCACGACAGGAGAACACTGAAGCTTTCTTT. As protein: CASSRQENTEAFF.

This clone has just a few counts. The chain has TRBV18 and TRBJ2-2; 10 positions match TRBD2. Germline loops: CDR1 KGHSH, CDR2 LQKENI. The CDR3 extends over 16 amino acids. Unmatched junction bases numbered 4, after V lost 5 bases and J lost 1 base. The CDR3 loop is CASSFPSGGNTGELFF. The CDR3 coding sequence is TGTGCCAGCTCATTCCCTAGCGGGGGGAACACCGGGGAGCTGTTTTTT. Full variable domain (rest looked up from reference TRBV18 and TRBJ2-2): NAGVMQNPRHLVRRRGQEARLRCSPMKGHSHVYWYRQLPEEGLKFMVYLQKENIIDESGMPKERFSAEFPKEGPSILRIQQVVRGDSAAYFCASSFPSGGNTGELFFGEGSRLTVL.

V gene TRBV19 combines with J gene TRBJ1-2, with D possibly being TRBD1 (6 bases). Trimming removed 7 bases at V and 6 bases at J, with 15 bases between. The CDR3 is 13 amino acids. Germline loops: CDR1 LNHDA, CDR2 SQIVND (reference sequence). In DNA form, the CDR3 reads TGTGCCAGTACCCCTCAGGGGAAAGATGGCTACACCTTC. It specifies CASTPQGKDGYTF.

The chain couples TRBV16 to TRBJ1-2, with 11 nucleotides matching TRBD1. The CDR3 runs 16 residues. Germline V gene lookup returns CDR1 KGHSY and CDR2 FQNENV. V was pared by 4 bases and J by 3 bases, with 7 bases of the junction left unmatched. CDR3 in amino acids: CASSRLGQGADYGYTF. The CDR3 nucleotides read TGTGCCAGCAGCCGCCTCGGACAGGGGGCTGACTATGGCTACACCTTC.

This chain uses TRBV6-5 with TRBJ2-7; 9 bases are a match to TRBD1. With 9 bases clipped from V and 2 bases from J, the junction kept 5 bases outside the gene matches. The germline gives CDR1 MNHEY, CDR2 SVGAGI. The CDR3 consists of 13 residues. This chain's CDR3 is CASWDRDTYEQYF. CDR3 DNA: TGTGCCAGTTGGGACAGGGATACCTACGAGCAGTACTTC.

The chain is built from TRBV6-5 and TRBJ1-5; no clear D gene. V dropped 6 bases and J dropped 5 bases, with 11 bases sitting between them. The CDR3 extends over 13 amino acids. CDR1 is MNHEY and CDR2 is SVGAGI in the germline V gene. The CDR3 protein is CASRVEADQPQHF. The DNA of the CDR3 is TGTGCCAGCAGGGTAGAAGCGGATCAGCCCCAGCATTTT.

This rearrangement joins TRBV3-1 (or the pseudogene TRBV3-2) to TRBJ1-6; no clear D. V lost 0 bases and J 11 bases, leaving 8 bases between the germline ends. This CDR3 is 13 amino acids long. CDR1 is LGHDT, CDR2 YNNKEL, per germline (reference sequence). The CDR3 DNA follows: TGTGCCAGCAGCCAAGACCCAAATCCACCCCTCCACTTT. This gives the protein CASSQDPNPPLHF.

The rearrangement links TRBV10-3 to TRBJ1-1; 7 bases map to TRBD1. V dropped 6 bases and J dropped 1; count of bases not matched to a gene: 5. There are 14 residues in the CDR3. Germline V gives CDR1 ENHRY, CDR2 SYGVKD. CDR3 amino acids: CAIRAGQPNTEAFF. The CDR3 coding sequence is TGTGCCATCAGGGCGGGACAGCCGAACACTGAAGCTTTCTTT.

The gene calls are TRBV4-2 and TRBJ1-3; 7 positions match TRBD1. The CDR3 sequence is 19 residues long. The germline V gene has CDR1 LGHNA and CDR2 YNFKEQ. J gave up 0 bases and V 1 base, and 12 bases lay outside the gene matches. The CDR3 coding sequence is TGTGCCAGCAGCCAAGCCCTGGGCAGGGGGACTAGCTCTGGAAACACCATATATTTT. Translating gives CASSQALGRGTSSGNTIYF.

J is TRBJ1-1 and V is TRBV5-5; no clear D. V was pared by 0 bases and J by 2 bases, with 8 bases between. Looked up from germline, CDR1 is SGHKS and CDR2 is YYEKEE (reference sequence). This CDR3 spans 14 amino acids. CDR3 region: CASSLGQINTEAFF. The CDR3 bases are TGTGCCAGCAGCTTGGGCCAGATAAACACTGAAGCTTTCTTT.

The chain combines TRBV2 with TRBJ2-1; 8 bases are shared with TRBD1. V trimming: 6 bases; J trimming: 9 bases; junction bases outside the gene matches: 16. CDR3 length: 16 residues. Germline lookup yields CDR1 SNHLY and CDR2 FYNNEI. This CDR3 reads CASSRIGQGGGGEQFF. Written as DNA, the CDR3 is TGTGCCAGCAGCCGAATCGGACAGGGCGGAGGGGGTGAGCAGTTCTTC.

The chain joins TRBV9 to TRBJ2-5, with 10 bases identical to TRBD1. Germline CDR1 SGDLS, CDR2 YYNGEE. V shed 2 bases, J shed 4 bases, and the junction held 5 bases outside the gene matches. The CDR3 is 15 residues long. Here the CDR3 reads CASSVGTGDGETQYF. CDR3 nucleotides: TGTGCCAGCAGCGTTGGGACAGGGGATGGAGAGACCCAGTACTTC.